One and the same sample provided the 17 T cell receptor beta chains below, sequenced in a study of patients and donors after allogeneic stem cell transplantation. TCRdb fed the RT-PCR reads into MiXCR, producing one record per CDR3 protein. The data contain about 410,000 distinct CDR3 sequences, 16% of them singletons. Sequencing was performed on blood, either unsorted or a sorted T cell fraction (not recorded which). These receptors were obtained from a human donor who was either an allogeneic HSCT recipient or a stem cell or donor lymphocyte infusion donor (not recorded which). It is not recorded whose cells these are; they may come from a transplant donor.

The chain employs TRBV20-1 and TRBJ1-4, with 7 bases fitting TRBD1. V gave up 0 bases and J gave up 16 bases; unmatched junction bases: 8. This CDR3 comprises 12 residues. Germline CDR1 DFQATT, CDR2 SNEGSKA (reference sequence). The CDR3 DNA sequence: TGCAGTGCTAGAGATCCGGGACAGCGTTGGTTTTTT. Residues: CSARDPGQRWFF.

This clonotype was seen only a few times. This chain joins TRBV4-1 and TRBJ2-2, with D tentatively TRBD2 (6 bases). The germline V and J ends were trimmed by 0 bases and 6 bases, with 23 bases remaining between them. This CDR3 contains 19 residues. The germline gives CDR1 MGHRA, CDR2 YSYEKL. Here the CDR3 DNA reads TGCGCCAGCAGCCAAGAGTGGTTAGGAGGGAATATTGGCGCCGGGGAGCTGTTTTTT. Protein: CASSQEWLGGNIGAGELFF.

This clonotype came up a few times. The chain has TRBV6-2 or TRBV6-3 and TRBJ2-6; a possible D gene is TRBD2 (6 bases). This CDR3 is built from 18 residues. Trimming took off 0 bases at V and 0 bases at J, with 12 bases between the two ends. Germline V CDR1 and CDR2: MNHEY, SVGEGT. The CDR3 is CASSYSIWRDSGANVLTF. The CDR3 DNA sequence: TGTGCCAGCAGTTACTCGATCTGGAGGGACTCTGGGGCCAACGTCCTGACTTTC.

The J gene is TRBJ2-4, the V gene TRBV20-1; D not certain. Germline assignment: CDR1 DFQATT and CDR2 SNEGSKA (reference sequence). V was shortened by 3 bases and J by 8 bases, with 8 bases between the two germline ends. The CDR3 spans 11 residues. CDR3 DNA: TGCAGTGCTAGCCCGGGCGACATTCAGTACTTC. Translated, it gives CSASPGDIQYF.

V and J are TRBV2 and TRBJ2-5; D remains unclear. This CDR3 spans 9 amino acids. V was pared by 8 bases and J by 2 bases, with 0 bases between. Germline loops: CDR1 SNHLY, CDR2 FYNNEI. This CDR3 is CASQETQYF. The CDR3 DNA reads TGTGCCAGCCAAGAGACCCAGTACTTC.

As DNA, the CDR3 is TGTGCCAGCAGCTCCGCTGGAGGGGACTACGAGCAGTACTTC. Protein product: CASSSAGGDYEQYF. The rearrangement joins TRBV7-2 to TRBJ2-7; D perhaps matches TRBD2 (6 bases). Trimming stripped 4 bases from V and 3 bases from J, with 13 bases between. Germline loops: CDR1 SGHTA, CDR2 FQGNSA. The CDR3 extends over 14 amino acids.

The chain combines TRBV5-5 with TRBJ2-1; D is undetermined. The germline gives CDR1 SGHKS, CDR2 YYEKEE (reference sequence). The CDR3 consists of 13 residues. The germline V and J ends were trimmed by 0 bases and 6 bases, with 7 bases remaining between them. The CDR3 DNA reads TGTGCCAGCAGCTTGGTTGGCAGCAATGAGCAGTTCTTC. The encoded protein is CASSLVGSNEQFF.

The V call is TRBV28, the J call TRBJ2-3; 9 positions match TRBD1. The CDR3 has 16 amino acids. V shed 1 base, J shed 7 bases, and the junction held 9 bases outside the gene matches. Germline loops: CDR1 MDHEN, CDR2 SYDVKM. CDR3 DNA sequence: TGTGCCAGCAGTTTATTTAGGGACAGGGTTAAAAATACGCAGTATTTT. As protein: CASSLFRDRVKNTQYF.

This clonotype was recorded many times. This sequence joins TRBV12-3 or TRBV12-4 and TRBJ2-7, with D tentatively TRBD1 (5 bases). V was trimmed by 7 bases and J by 7 bases, leaving 17 bases between them. The CDR3 is 13 amino acids. The CDR3 region is CASNYNLGAEQYF. CDR3 nucleotides: TGTGCCAGCAATTACAATTTAGGGGCTGAGCAGTACTTC.

This clonotype showed up just a few times. This chain connects TRBV25-1 to TRBJ2-7; a possible D gene is TRBD1 (6 bases). The germline gives CDR1 MGHDK, CDR2 SYGVNS. This CDR3 has 15 amino acids. The V gene lost 2 bases and the J gene lost 9 bases, with 20 bases spanning the gap. In DNA, the CDR3 is TGTGCCAGCAGTGAAGGGCAGGGGCGAATTCCGAGGCAGTACTTC. This codes for CASSEGQGRIPRQYF.

The chain uses TRBV11-3 and TRBJ2-1, with TRBD2 as a possible D gene (5 bases). Germline values: CDR1 SGHNT, CDR2 YENEEA. The CDR3 is 17 amino acids. Trimming took 4 bases from V and 4 from J, leaving 20 bases between them. CDR3 in DNA: TGTGCCAGCAGCTCCCGCCCTCTAGGGTCGGGGTACAATGAGCAGTTCTTC. Translated, it gives CASSSRPLGSGYNEQFF.

The chain uses TRBV7-8 and TRBJ1-6; D possibly corresponds to TRBD1 (5 bases). The germline V gene has CDR1 SGHVS and CDR2 FQNEAQ. This CDR3 region has 16 residues. The V and J ends lost 6 bases and 5 bases respectively, with 17 bases between them. The CDR3 is CASRPGGTKNNSPLHF. In DNA form, the CDR3 reads TGTGCCAGCAGACCCGGGGGGACCAAAAATAATTCACCCCTCCACTTT.

V gene TRBV20-1 combines with J gene TRBJ2-7, with D unresolved. The CDR3 contains 15 residues. CDR1 DFQATT and CDR2 SNEGSKA come from the germline V gene (reference sequence). The V end lost 4 bases, the J end lost 3 bases, and 19 bases lay between the germline ends. CDR3 loop: CSATSTRRQDYEQYF. In nucleotides, the CDR3 is TGCAGTGCTACCTCGACCCGGCGGCAGGACTACGAGCAGTACTTC.

The rearrangement uses TRBV12-5 and TRBJ2-3; 10 nucleotides agree with TRBD2. CDR1 is LGHNT and CDR2 is FRNRAP in the germline V gene. J was trimmed by 6 bases and V by 8 bases; bases with no gene match: 8. The CDR3 covers 14 residues. The CDR3 DNA reads TGTGCTAGTCGGCCCAGCGGGAGGGGGGATACGCAGTATTTT. Residues: CASRPSGRGDTQYF.

Many counts were recorded for this clonotype. The rearrangement uses TRBV5-1 and TRBJ2-7; TRBD2 agrees at 8 bases. Germline CDR1 is SGHRS and CDR2 is YFSETQ. The CDR3 has 16 amino acids. V lost 2 bases to trimming and J lost 2 bases; unmatched junction nucleotides: 9. CDR3 DNA: TGCGCCAGCAGCTTTAATAGCGGGGCGTACCCCTACGAGCAGTACTTC. Its protein is CASSFNSGAYPYEQYF.

The chain links TRBV5-1 to TRBJ2-2; the match to TRBD2 covers 7 bases. The V segment lost 4 bases and the J segment 0 bases; nucleotides outside the gene matches: 6. This CDR3 is built from 16 residues. The germline CDR1 and CDR2 sequences are SGHRS and YFSETQ. CDR3 coding DNA: TGCGCCAGCAGCCCCGGGAGGCTAGCGAACACCGGGGAGCTGTTTTTT. It translates to CASSPGRLANTGELFF.

This clonotype was detected a few times. The chain combines TRBV13 with TRBJ2-7; no reliable D call. Trimming cost V 5 bases and J 4 bases, with 15 bases left between them. The V gene's germline CDR1 is PRHDT and CDR2 FYEKMQ (reference sequence). CDR3 length: 14 amino acids. The CDR3 DNA follows: TGTGCCAGCAGCGCCTCCGCACCCGGTTACGAGCAGTACTTC. Translated, it gives CASSASAPGYEQYF.